This TCR beta chain was recovered during a study of blood T cell repertoires in COVID-19. Study details: Acute and convalescent COVID-19 specimens originated in the United States, Italy and Spain. Nucleic acid was either cDNA or gDNA, and it came from T cells, B-cell-depleted T cells, or PBMCs.

Original methodology: Using reference gene primer amplification, nucleated cell counts were estimated. Here immunoSEQ multiplex PCR was the method, and the copy in TCRdb shows in-frame clones only, minus some. The V and J calls and clone size come from that table; D and trimming were worked out from the DNA. The table shows about 59,000 clones, with roughly 84% occurring only once. The CDR3 spans 18 residues. Germline V gives CDR1 PRHDT, CDR2 FYEKMQ (reference sequence). J lost 6 bases, V lost 0 bases, and 13 bases had no gene match. The chain links TRBV13 to TRBJ2-1; 8 bases map to TRBD2. The sequenced material came from peripheral blood. The sequence came from a man older than 75 in a cohort sampled during active COVID-19. The CDR3 region is CASSLGSFLGGEFNEQFF. DNA of the CDR3: TGTGCCAGCAGCTTAGGGTCCTTCCTCGGGGGGGAATTCAATGAGCAGTTCTTC. Full variable domain (outside the CDR3, taken from reference TRBV13 and TRBJ2-1): AAGVIQSPRHLIKEKRETATLKCYPIPRHDTVYWYQQGPGQDPQFLISFYEKMQSDKGSIPDRFSAQQFSDYHSELNMSSLELGDSALYFCASSLGSFLGGEFNEQFFGPGTRLTVL.